This T cell receptor (beta chain) came from a study of T cell responses to AZD1222 COVID-19 vaccine. Study outcomes and limitations: A rise in Spike-specific TCR breadth and depth followed two AZD1222 doses. Among the donors, most were white British and more were female, and clonal diversity was possibly underestimated.

The CDR3 is made up of 12 amino acids. The V end lost 6 bases, the J end lost 8 bases, and 13 bases lay between the germline ends. Assay: immunoSEQ multiplex PCR; the TCRdb copy retains only in-frame clones and omits some. The sample lists roughly 120,000 clones, roughly 87% occurring once. For this clone: The target antigen is unknown.

The source material was peripheral blood, sampled on day 0 of AZD1222 vaccination. This receptor was taken from an adult in good health. The chain is built from TRBV12-3 or TRBV12-4 and TRBJ1-2; D might be TRBD1 (5 bases). The CDR3 reads CASSRDVLGYTF. The DNA for the CDR3 is TGTGCCAGCAGCCGGGACGTCCTGGGCTACACCTTC.